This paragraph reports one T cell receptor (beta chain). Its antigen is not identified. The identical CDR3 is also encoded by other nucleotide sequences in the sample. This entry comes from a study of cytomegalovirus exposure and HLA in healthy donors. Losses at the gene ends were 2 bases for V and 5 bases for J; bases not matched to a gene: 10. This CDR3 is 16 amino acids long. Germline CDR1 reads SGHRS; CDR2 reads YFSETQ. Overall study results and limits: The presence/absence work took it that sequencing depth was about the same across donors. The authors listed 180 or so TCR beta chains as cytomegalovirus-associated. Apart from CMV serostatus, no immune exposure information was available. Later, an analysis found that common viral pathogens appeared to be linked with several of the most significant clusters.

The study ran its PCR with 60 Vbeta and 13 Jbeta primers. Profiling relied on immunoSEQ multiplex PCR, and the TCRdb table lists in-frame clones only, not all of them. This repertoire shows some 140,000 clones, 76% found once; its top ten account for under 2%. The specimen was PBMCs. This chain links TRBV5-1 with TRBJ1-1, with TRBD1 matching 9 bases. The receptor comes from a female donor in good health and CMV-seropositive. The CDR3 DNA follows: TGCGCCAGCAGCTTTACCTCCGGGACAGGGCAAACTGAAGCTTTCTTT. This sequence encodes CASSFTSGTGQTEAFF.